This is a list of T cell receptor beta chains from one sample in a study of spatial heterogeneity in lung cancer. TCRdb reprocessed the 5' RACE reads via MiXCR and lists one record per CDR3 protein. Of around 100,000 distinct CDR3 sequences in the sample, nearly 4.5% were seen once. The specimen comprised lung tumor tissue, sampled at surgery. The source is a male donor with early-stage non-small cell lung cancer. The CDR3 runs from the conserved cysteine through the conserved F or W. The order of the fields is V gene, D gene, J gene, clone size, CDR3 protein, CDR3 DNA. The D gene is left open where the match is weak. Expanded clones are given a class, and other clones once, few, many or no size at all.

TRBV28	NA	TRBJ2-6	NA	CASTGLAANVLTF	TGTGCCAGCACTGGCCTGGCGGCCAACGTCCTGACTTTC
TRBV20-1	NA	TRBJ1-2	NA	CSARSSIGSHGYTF	TGCAGTGCTAGATCCTCAATAGGGTCGCATGGCTACACCTTC
TRBV5-4	TRBD1	TRBJ1-1	many	CASSKGGTGTTEAFF	TGTGCCAGCAGTAAAGGGGGGACAGGGACAACTGAAGCTTTCTTT
TRBV7-2	TRBD2	TRBJ2-1	NA	CASSLLGLQTYNEQFF	TGTGCCAGCAGCTTGCTGGGACTACAAACCTACAATGAGCAGTTCTTC
TRBV5-5	TRBD2	TRBJ2-1	many	CASSRTGTSSYNEQFF	TGTGCCAGCAGCCGAACCGGGACTAGCTCCTACAATGAGCAGTTCTTC
TRBV20-1	TRBD2	TRBJ2-2	NA	CSTSRGANTGELFF	TGCAGTACGAGCCGGGGGGCGAACACCGGGGAGCTGTTTTTT
TRBV4-1	NA	TRBJ1-3	few	CASGGTSVSGNTIYF	TGCGCGAGCGGGGGGACTTCGGTGTCTGGAAACACCATATATTTT
TRBV6-1	TRBD1	TRBJ1-2	many	CASTPGQGRGYTF	TGTGCCAGCACCCCGGGACAGGGTCGTGGCTACACCTTC
TRBV7-2	TRBD2	TRBJ2-7	NA	CASSLAGTSGGEQYF	TGTGCCAGCAGCTTAGCGGGGACTAGTGGGGGCGAGCAGTACTTC
TRBV5-1	TRBD1	TRBJ2-2	many	CASSLRDRGLTGELFF	TGCGCCAGCAGCCTCCGGGACAGGGGGCTCACCGGGGAGCTGTTTTTT
TRBV11-2	NA	TRBJ1-1	many	CASSLAGSPEAFF	TGTGCCAGCAGCTTAGCAGGGAGCCCTGAAGCTTTCTTT
TRBV6-5	NA	TRBJ1-2	few	CATKRGVLTNYGYTF	TGTGCCACAAAGCGGGGGGTCCTAACTAACTATGGCTACACCTTC
TRBV12-3/TRBV12-4	NA	TRBJ1-1	many	CARQEVVNTEAFF	TGTGCCAGGCAGGAGGTCGTGAACACTGAAGCTTTCTTT
TRBV10-3	TRBD2	TRBJ2-1	many	CAISEFYRLAGQYNEQFF	TGTGCCATCAGTGAGTTTTACCGACTAGCGGGACAGTACAATGAGCAGTTCTTC
TRBV29-1	NA	TRBJ1-4	many	CSVGRATNEKLFF	TGCAGCGTTGGCAGGGCAACTAATGAAAAACTGTTTTTT
TRBV12-3/TRBV12-4	NA	TRBJ2-6	many	CASSLRDSGANVLTF	TGTGCCAGCAGTTTAAGGGACTCTGGGGCCAACGTCCTGACTTTC
TRBV5-1	NA	TRBJ2-1	many	CASSLYPGAEQFF	TGCGCCAGCAGCTTATATCCGGGCGCAGAGCAGTTCTTC
TRBV20-1	NA	TRBJ1-2	many	CSAPNRAGGYTF	TGCAGTGCCCCAAACCGGGCCGGTGGCTACACCTTC
TRBV3-1	TRBD2	TRBJ2-1	many	CASSQGLAGVSEQFF	TGTGCCAGCAGCCAGGGACTAGCGGGAGTGAGTGAGCAGTTCTTC
TRBV5-1	NA	TRBJ1-6	many	CASSSAAYNSPLHF	TGCGCCAGCAGCTCGGCGGCCTATAATTCACCCCTCCACTTT
TRBV20-1	NA	TRBJ1-2	many	CSAPDVGTYGYTF	TGCAGTGCCCCGGACGTCGGCACCTATGGCTACACCTTC